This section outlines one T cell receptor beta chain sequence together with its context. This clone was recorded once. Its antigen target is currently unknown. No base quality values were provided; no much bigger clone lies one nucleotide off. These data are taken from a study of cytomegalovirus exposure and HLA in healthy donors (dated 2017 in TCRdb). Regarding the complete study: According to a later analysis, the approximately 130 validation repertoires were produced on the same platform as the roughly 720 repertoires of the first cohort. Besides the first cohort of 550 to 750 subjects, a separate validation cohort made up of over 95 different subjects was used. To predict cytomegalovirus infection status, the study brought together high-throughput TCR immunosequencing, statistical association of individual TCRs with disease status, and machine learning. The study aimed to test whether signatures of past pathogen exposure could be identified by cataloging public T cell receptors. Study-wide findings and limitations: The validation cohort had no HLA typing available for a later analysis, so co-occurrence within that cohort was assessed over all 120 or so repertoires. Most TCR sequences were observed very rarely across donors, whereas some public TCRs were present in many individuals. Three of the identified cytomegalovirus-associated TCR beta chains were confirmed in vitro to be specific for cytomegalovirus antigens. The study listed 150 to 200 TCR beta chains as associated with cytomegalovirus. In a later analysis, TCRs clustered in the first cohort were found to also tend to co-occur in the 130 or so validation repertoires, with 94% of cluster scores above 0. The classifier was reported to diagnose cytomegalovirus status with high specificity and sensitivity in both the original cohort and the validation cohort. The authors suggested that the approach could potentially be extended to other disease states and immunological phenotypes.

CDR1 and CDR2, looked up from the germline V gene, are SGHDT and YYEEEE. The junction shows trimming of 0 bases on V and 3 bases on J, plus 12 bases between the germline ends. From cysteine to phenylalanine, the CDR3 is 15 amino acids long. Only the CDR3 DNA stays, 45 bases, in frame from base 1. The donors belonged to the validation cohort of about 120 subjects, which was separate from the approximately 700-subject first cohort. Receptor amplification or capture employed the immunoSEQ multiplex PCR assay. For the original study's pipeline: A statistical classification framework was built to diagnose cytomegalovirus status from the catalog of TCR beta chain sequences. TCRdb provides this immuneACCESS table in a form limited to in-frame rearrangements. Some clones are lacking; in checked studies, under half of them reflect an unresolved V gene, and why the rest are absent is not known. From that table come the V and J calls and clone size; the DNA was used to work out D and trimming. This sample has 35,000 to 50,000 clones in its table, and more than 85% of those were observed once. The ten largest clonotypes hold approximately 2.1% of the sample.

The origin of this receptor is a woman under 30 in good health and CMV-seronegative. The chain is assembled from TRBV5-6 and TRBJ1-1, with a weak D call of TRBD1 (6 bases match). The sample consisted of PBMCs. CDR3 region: CASSLDSGDDTEAFF. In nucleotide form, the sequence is TGTGCCAGCAGCTTGGATTCAGGGGACGACACTGAAGCTTTCTTT.